This T cell receptor beta chain emerged from a study of T cells in women clearing cervical HPV infection. Study-wide context: Control women cleared a single incident HPV16 infection within 12 months.

Points on this clone: Read data end 3 residues before the CDR3 end; the end is taken from the germline J gene.

The table came from immunoSEQ multiplex PCR; TCRdb's copy has only in-frame clones and leaves some out. The repertoire table contains more than 40,000 clones. The CDR3 has 14 residues. Germline loops: CDR1 LNHDA, CDR2 SQIVND (reference sequence). The chain uses TRBV19 and TRBJ2-4, with TRBD1 identical over 12 bases. The sequence was obtained from a woman between 18 and 70 years old with a cervical HPV16 infection that either progressed to CIN3+ or cleared (not recorded which). Sequencing was performed on blood buffy coat. CDR3 in amino acids: CASRSGTGGSGQYF. Partial CDR3 DNA: TGTGCCAGTAGGTCCGGGACAGGGGGCTCTGGT.